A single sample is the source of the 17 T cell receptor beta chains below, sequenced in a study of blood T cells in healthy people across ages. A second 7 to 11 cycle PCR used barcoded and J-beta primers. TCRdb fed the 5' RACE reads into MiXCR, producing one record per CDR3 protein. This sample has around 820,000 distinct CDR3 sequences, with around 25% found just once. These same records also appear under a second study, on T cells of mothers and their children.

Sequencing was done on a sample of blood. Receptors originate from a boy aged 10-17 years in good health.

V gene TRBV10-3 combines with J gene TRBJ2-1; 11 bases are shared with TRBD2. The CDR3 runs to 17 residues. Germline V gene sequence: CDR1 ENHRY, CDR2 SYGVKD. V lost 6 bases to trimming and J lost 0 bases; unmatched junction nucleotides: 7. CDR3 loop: CAISPQLAGASYNEQFF. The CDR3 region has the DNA TGTGCCATCAGCCCTCAACTAGCGGGGGCCTCCTACAATGAGCAGTTCTTC.

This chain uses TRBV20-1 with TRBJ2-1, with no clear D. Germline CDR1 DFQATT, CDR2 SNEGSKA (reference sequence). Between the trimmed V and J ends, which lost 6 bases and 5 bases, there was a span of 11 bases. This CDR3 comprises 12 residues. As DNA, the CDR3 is TGCAGTGCCACCGAACTAAACAATGAGCAGTTCTTC. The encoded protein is CSATELNNEQFF.

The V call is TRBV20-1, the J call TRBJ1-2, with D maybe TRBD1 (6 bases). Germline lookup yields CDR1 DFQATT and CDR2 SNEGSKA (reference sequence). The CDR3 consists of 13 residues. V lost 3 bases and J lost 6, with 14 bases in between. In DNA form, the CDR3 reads TGCAGTGCTAGTTTCGGTTCAGGGGATGGCTACACCTTC. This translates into CSASFGSGDGYTF.

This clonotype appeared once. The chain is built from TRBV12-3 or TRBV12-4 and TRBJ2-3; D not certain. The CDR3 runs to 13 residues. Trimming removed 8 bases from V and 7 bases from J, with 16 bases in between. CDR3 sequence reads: CASRRTSSNTQYF. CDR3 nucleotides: TGTGCCAGCCGTCGAACGTCGTCAAATACGCAGTATTTT.

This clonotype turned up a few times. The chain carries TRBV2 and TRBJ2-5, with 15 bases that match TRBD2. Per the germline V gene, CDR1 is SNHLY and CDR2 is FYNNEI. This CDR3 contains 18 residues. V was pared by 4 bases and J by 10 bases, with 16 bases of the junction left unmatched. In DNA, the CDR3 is TGTGCCAGCAGTGGACAGGGACTAGCGGGGGGCACCCGGAGGAGCCAGTACTTC. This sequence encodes CASSGQGLAGGTRRSQYF.

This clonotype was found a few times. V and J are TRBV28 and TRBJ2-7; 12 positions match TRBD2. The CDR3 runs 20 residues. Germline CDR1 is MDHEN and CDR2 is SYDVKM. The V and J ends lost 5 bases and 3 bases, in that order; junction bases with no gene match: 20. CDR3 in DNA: TGTGCCAGCAGTCTACTCGTAGGGACTAGCGGGCAAACCACCTACTACGAGCAGTACTTC. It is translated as CASSLLVGTSGQTTYYEQYF.

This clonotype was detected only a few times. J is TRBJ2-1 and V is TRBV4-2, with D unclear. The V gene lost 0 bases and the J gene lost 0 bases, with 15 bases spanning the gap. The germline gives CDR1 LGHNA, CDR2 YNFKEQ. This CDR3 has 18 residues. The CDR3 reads CASSQDPMGSSSYNEQFF. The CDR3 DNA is TGTGCCAGCAGCCAAGATCCTATGGGTTCAAGCTCCTACAATGAGCAGTTCTTC.

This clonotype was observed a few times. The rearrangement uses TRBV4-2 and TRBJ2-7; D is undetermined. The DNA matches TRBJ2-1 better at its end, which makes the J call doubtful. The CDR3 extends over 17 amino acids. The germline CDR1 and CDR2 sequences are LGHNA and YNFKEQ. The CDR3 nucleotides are TGTGCCAGCAGCCCCGATACCAAGACAAGAGCAATCGATGAGCAGTTCTTC. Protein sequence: CASSPDTKTRAIDEQFF.

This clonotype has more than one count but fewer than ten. Here the CDR3 DNA reads TGCGCCAGCAGCCTCCAAGGGGGACAGTGGCAGTACTTC. It yields the protein CASSLQGGQWQYF. The J gene is TRBJ2-5, the V gene TRBV4-1, with TRBD1 identical over 7 bases. J gave up 11 bases and V 4 bases, and 10 bases lay outside the gene matches. CDR1 is MGHRA, CDR2 YSYEKL, per germline. The CDR3 is made up of 13 amino acids.

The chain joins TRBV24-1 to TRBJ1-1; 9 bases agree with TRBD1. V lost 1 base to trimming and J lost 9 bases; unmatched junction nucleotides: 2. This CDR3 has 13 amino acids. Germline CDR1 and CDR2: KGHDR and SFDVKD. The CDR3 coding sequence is TGTGCCACCAGTGATTTCACAGGGGGCCAAGCTTTCTTT. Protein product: CATSDFTGGQAFF.

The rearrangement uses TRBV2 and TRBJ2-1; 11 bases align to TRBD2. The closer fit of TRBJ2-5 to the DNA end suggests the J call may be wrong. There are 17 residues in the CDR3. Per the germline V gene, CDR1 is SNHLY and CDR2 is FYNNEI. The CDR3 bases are TGTGCCAGCGGAAGACCTAGCGGGGGGCCCGGGGCAGGGACCCAGTACTTC. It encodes CASGRPSGGPGAGTQYF.

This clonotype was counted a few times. The DNA for the CDR3 is TGTGCCAGCAGCTTTGACGGGAGGGGGAACACTGAAGCTTTCTTT. This codes for CASSFDGRGNTEAFF. The chain uses TRBV7-9 and TRBJ1-1; a weak D match, TRBD1 (5 bases). Germline V lookup: CDR1 SEHNR, CDR2 FQNEAQ (reference sequence). There are 15 residues in the CDR3. Trimming removed 3 bases at V and 1 base at J, with 12 bases between. The complete variable domain, with remaining parts taken from reference TRBV7-9 and TRBJ1-1, reads DTGVSQNPRHKITKRGQNVTFRCDPISEHNRLYWYRQTLGQGPEFLTYFQNEAQLEKSRLLSDRFSAERPKGSFSTLEIQRTEQGDSAMYLCASSFDGRGNTEAFFGQGTRLTVV.

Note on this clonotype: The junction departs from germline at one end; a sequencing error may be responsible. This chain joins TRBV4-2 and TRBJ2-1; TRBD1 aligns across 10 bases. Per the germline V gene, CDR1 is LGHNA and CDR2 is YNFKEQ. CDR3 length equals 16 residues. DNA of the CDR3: TGTGCCAGCGGCCAAGGGCGGGACAGGGGAGGTAATGAGCAGTTCTTC. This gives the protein CASGQGRDRGGNEQFF.

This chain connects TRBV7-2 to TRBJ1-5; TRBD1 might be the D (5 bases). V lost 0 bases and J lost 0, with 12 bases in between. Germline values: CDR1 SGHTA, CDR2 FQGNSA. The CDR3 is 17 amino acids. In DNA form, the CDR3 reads TGTGCCAGCAGCTTAGCGGGGGGACTCACTAGCAATCAGCCCCAGCATTTT. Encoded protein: CASSLAGGLTSNQPQHF.

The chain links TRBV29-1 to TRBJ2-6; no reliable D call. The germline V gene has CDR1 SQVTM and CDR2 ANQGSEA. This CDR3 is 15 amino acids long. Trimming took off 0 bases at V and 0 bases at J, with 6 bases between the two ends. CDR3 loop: CSVEETSSGANVLTF. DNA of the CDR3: TGCAGCGTTGAAGAGACTTCCTCTGGGGCCAACGTCCTGACTTTC.

The CDR3 sequence is CATQTGGYEQYF. The CDR3 DNA reads TGTGCCACCCAGACAGGGGGCTACGAGCAGTACTTC. The chain uses TRBV10-3 and TRBJ2-7; 9 bases agree with TRBD1. The germline V gene encodes CDR1 ENHRY and CDR2 SYGVKD. Germline trimming cut 10 bases from V and 3 bases from J; bases unmatched to any gene: 4. The CDR3 sequence is 12 residues long.

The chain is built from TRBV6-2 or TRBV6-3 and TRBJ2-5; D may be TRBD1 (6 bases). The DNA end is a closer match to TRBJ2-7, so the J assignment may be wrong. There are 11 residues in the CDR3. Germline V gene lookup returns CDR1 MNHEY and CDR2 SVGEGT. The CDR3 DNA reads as TGTGCCAGCCAACAGGGCCACGAGCAGTACTTC. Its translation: CASQQGHEQYF.